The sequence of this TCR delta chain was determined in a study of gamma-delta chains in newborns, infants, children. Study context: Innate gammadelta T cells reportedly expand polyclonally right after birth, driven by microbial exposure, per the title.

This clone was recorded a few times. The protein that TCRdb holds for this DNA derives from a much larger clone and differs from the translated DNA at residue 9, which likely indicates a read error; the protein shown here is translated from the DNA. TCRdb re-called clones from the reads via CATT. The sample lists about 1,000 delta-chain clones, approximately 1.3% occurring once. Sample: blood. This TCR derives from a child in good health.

CDR3 region: CACDTPDSPWDTRQMFF. In DNA form, the CDR3 reads TGTGCCTGTGACACCCCTGACAGCCCCTGGGACACCCGACAGATGTTTTTC. This sequence joins TRDV2 and TRDJ3; the D is unclear. The V gene's germline CDR1 is GEAIGNYY and CDR2 EKD. The CDR3 is 17 amino acids. The V and J ends lost 0 bases and 2 bases respectively, with 10 bases between them.